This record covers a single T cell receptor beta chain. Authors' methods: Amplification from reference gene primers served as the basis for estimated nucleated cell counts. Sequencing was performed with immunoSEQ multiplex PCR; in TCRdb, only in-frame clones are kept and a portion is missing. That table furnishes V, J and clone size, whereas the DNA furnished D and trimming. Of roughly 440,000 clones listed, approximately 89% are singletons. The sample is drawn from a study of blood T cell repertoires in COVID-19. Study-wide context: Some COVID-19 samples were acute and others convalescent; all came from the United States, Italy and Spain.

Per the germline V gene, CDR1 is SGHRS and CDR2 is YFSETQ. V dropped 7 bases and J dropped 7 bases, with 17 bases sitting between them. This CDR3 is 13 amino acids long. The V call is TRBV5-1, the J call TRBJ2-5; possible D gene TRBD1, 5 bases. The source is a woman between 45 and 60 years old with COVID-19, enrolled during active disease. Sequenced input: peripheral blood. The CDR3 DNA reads TGCGCCAGCGGGCCCACCAGGGAAGGGACCCAGTACTTC. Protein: CASGPTREGTQYF.